The 3 T cell receptor beta chains below were found in one sample sequenced in a study of blood T cell repertoires in COVID-19. Data came from immunoSEQ multiplex PCR; TCRdb stores just in-frame clones and leaves some out. The repertoire holds hundreds of thousands of clones, around 89% seen once, with approximately 4.2% in the top ten. The sample comprised peripheral blood. The receptors derive from a man between 40 and 49 years old with acute or convalescent COVID-19.

This clone was picked up a small number of times. The gene calls are TRBV11-1 and TRBJ1-2; a weak D match, TRBD1 (5 bases). Trimming pared 7 bases from V and 6 bases from J, leaving 15 bases between. The CDR3 spans 13 residues. The germline V gene has CDR1 SGHAT and CDR2 FQDESV (reference sequence). The CDR3 DNA reads as TGTGCCAGCACCCCCCGGACAAAGGATGGCTACACCTTC. Protein: CASTPRTKDGYTF.

This clone was found once. This chain joins TRBV6-5 and TRBJ1-1, with TRBD1 matching 8 bases. Germline CDR1 MNHEY, CDR2 SVGAGI. Losses at the gene ends were 6 bases for V and 0 bases for J; bases not matched to a gene: 3. This CDR3 is built from 14 residues. The CDR3 is CASRGTGMNTEAFF. The CDR3 DNA reads TGTGCCAGCAGGGGGACAGGCATGAACACTGAAGCTTTCTTT.

The chain is built from TRBV27 and TRBJ2-7, with 9 bases identical to TRBD1. CDR1 is MNHEY and CDR2 is SMNVEV in the germline V gene (reference sequence). This CDR3 has 14 amino acids. V gave up 2 bases and J gave up 4 bases; unmatched junction bases: 3. This chain's CDR3 is CASSLRGQGYEQYF. The CDR3 DNA sequence: TGTGCCAGCAGTTTAAGGGGACAGGGATACGAGCAGTACTTC.